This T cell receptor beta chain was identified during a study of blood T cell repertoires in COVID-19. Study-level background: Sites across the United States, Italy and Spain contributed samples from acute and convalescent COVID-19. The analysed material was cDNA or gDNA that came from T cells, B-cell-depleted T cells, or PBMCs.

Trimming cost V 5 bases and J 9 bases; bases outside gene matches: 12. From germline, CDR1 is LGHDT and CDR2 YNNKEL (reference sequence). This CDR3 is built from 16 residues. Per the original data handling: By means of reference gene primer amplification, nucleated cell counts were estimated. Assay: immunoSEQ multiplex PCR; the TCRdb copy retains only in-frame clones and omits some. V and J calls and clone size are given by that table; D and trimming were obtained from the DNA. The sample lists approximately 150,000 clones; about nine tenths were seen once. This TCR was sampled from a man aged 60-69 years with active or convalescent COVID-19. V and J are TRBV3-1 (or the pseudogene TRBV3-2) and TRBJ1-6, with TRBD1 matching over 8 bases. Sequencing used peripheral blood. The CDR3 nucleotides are TGTGCCAGCAGCTTGGACAGGGTGAAGTCGGGTTCACCCCTCCACTTT. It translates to CASSLDRVKSGSPLHF.